This T cell receptor beta chain comes out of a study of cytomegalovirus exposure and HLA in healthy donors. PCR used 60 Vbeta primers and 13 Jbeta primers. Sequencing used immunoSEQ multiplex PCR; TCRdb keeps in-frame clones, though not all of them. The sample has around 50,000 clones; the top ten hold under 2.5%. Overall study findings and caveats: Later analysis showed TCR association rates varying by HLA locus, highest for DRB1 and lowest for HLA-C. A list of around 150 TCR beta chains associated with cytomegalovirus was given. A later analysis reportedly identified an Asian-associated ancestry cluster as carrying fewer N-insertions than the 666-donor mean. Later work showed greater clonal expansion in HLA-associated TCR beta chains than in equally common others.

In regard to this clone: Antigen specificity is unknown.

The V end was cut by 0 bases, the J end by 2 bases, with 9 bases between. This CDR3 region has 14 residues. Germline assignment: CDR1 SGHNT and CDR2 YYREEE (reference sequence). The sequence was obtained from a woman in her forties in good health and CMV-seronegative. The sequenced material came from PBMCs. This chain connects TRBV5-4 to TRBJ2-7; TRBD1 might be the D (5 bases). CDR3 in amino acids: CASSLGDSPYEQYF. DNA for the CDR3: TGTGCCAGCAGCTTGGGAGACAGTCCCTACGAGCAGTACTTC. Full variable domain (outside the CDR3, taken from reference TRBV5-4 and TRBJ2-7): ETGVTQSPTHLIKTRGQQVTLRCSSQSGHNTVSWYQQALGQGPQFIFQYYREEENGRGNFPPRFSGLQFPNYSSELNVNALELDDSALYLCASSLGDSPYEQYFGPGTRLTVT.